Listed below are T cell receptor beta chains from one sample, sequenced in a study of lung T cells in sarcoidosis with Löfgren's syndrome. TCRdb recomputed calls from the reads with MiXCR, one row per CDR3 protein. The profile covers just under 20,000 distinct CDR3 sequences, with less than 25% appearing a single time and roughly 4.5% taken by the ten largest. Sequences were obtained from CD4+ T cells from PBMCs. Every receptor here comes from a human donor with sarcoidosis (Löfgren's syndrome or another form), or a control subject (not recorded which). CDR3s include the opening cysteine and the closing phenylalanine or tryptophan. A D gene is named only where the DNA matches it firmly. Clone size is not always given. Where it is, it says once, few, many or a class for expanded clones.

d_call | clone_size | j_call | v_call | cdr3_aa | cdr3_nt
- | many | TRBJ1-5 | TRBV20-1 | CSARDARAADQPQHF | TGCAGTGCTAGAGATGCGAGGGCAGCCGATCAGCCCCAGCATTTT
- | medium-sized | TRBJ1-1 | TRBV28 | CASSLRQEAFF | TGTGCCAGCAGTTTACGGCAGGAAGCTTTCTTT
- | medium-sized | TRBJ1-5 | TRBV12-3/TRBV12-4 | CASSILPGNQPQHF | TGTGCCAGCAGCATCCTCCCGGGCAATCAGCCCCAGCATTTT
TRBD1 | many | TRBJ1-1 | TRBV28 | CAIYSGTGFLHTEAFF | TGTGCCATCTACTCCGGGACAGGTTTTTTGCACACTGAAGCTTTCTTT
- | many | TRBJ2-3 | TRBV19 | CASSKSGTTDTQYF | TGTGCCAGTAGTAAGTCGGGGACGACAGATACGCAGTATTTT
TRBD1 | few | TRBJ2-5 | TRBV29-1 | CSATDRGGETQYF | TGCAGCGCCACGGACAGGGGCGGGGAGACCCAGTACTTC
- | medium-sized | TRBJ1-6 | TRBV20-1 | CSASGRDNSPLHF | TGCAGTGCTTCGGGACGGGATAATTCACCCCTCCACTTT
TRBD1 | many | TRBJ2-7 | TRBV27 | CASSSGGRYEQYF | TGTGCCAGCAGTTCAGGGGGTCGTTACGAGCAGTACTTC
TRBD2 | many | TRBJ2-3 | TRBV24-1 | CATSVGGRDITDTQYF | TGTGCCACCAGTGTCGGCGGGAGGGACATCACAGATACGCAGTATTTT
- | medium-sized | TRBJ1-1 | TRBV7-2 | CASSWKKYEAFF | TGTGCCAGCAGCTGGAAAAAATATGAAGCTTTCTTT
TRBD1 | - | TRBJ2-7 | TRBV12-3/TRBV12-4 | CAGSRDRVSYEQYF | TGTGCCGGCAGTCGAGACAGGGTATCCTACGAGCAGTACTTC
- | many | TRBJ2-3 | TRBV12-3/TRBV12-4 | CASSLWRGESTDTQYF | TGTGCCAGCAGTTTGTGGCGGGGAGAAAGCACAGATACGCAGTATTTT
- | many | TRBJ2-5 | TRBV5-1 | CASSLEGETQYF | TGCGCCAGCAGCTTGGAAGGGGAGACCCAGTACTTC
- | - | TRBJ1-1 | TRBV20-1 | CSTRGWVNTEAFF | TGCAGTACTAGAGGGTGGGTGAATACTGAAGCTTTCTTT
- | many | TRBJ1-5 | TRBV29-1 | CSVGGFSNQPQHF | TGCAGCGTTGGGGGGTTTAGCAATCAGCCCCAGCATTTT
- | medium-sized | TRBJ2-3 | TRBV6-2/TRBV6-3 | CASSYSINRGADTQYF | TGTGCCAGCAGTTACTCGATCAACCGCGGAGCAGATACGCAGTATTTT
TRBD1 | many | TRBJ1-1 | TRBV4-3 | CASSLGTANTEAFF | TGCGCCAGCAGCCTAGGGACAGCGAACACTGAAGCTTTCTTT
TRBD1 | many | TRBJ2-1 | TRBV7-3 | CASSSHSTGLSYNEQFF | TGTGCCAGCAGTTCCCACTCGACAGGGTTGTCCTACAATGAGCAGTTCTTC
- | many | TRBJ2-5 | TRBV7-9 | CASSLTSGETQYF | TGTGCCAGCAGCTTAACCAGCGGTGAGACCCAGTACTTC
- | many | TRBJ2-1 | TRBV12-3/TRBV12-4 | CASSLRRQGGNEQFF | TGTGCCAGCAGTTTACGCCGACAGGGAGGCAATGAGCAGTTCTTC
- | many | TRBJ2-2 | TRBV28 | CASSLGVGRGYPGELFF | TGTGCCAGCAGTTTAGGGGTCGGGAGAGGTTATCCCGGGGAGCTGTTTTTT
TRBD2 | many | TRBJ2-1 | TRBV29-1 | CSVEDPLAGVNEQFF | TGCAGCGTTGAAGATCCCCTAGCGGGAGTCAATGAGCAGTTCTTC
- | many | TRBJ2-1 | TRBV24-1 | CATSGLGQLNEQFF | TGTGCCACCAGTGGCCTAGGACAGCTCAATGAGCAGTTCTTC
TRBD1 | - | TRBJ2-7 | TRBV12-3/TRBV12-4 | CASSRDRVSYEQYF | TGTGCCAGCAGTCGAGACAGGGTATCCTACGAGCAGTACTTC